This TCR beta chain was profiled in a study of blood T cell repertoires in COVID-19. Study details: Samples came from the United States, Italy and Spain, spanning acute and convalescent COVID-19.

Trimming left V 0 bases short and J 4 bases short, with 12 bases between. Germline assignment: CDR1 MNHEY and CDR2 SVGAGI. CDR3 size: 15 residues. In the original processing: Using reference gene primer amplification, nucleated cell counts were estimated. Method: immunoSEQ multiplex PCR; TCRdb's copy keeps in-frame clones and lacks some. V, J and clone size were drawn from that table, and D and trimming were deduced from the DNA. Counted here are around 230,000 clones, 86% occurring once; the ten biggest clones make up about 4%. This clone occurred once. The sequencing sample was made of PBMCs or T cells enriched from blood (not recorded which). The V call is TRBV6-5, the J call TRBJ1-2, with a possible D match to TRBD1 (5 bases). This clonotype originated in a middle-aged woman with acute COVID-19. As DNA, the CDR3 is TGTGCCAGCAGTTACTCCAGCCAGGGAATCTATGGCTACACCTTC. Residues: CASSYSSQGIYGYTF.